Only one count was recorded for the clone carrying this TCR beta chain. Antigen specificity is unknown. These data originate in a study of T cell repertoires in cytomegalovirus infection. Trimming cost V 4 bases and J 10 bases; bases outside gene matches: 13. CDR1 is SGHDT and CDR2 is YYEEEE in the germline V gene. The CDR3 extends over 15 amino acids. TCRdb passed the reads through MiXCR, listing each CDR3 protein once. The table records approximately 100,000 distinct CDR3 sequences, under 45% of them present only once. This sequence was found in a human donor in good health (CMV status not recorded). Some clones in this sample may be carry-over from other donors' samples. Here the sequenced sample was CD8+ T cells from cultured PBMCs, taken from culture after CMV antigen stimulation. V and J are TRBV5-6 and TRBJ2-5; TRBD1 agrees at 10 bases. The DNA of the CDR3 is TGTGCCAGCAGCGGGGACAGGGGTGGTATGTGGGACCAGTACTTC. The encoded protein is CASSGDRGGMWDQYF.